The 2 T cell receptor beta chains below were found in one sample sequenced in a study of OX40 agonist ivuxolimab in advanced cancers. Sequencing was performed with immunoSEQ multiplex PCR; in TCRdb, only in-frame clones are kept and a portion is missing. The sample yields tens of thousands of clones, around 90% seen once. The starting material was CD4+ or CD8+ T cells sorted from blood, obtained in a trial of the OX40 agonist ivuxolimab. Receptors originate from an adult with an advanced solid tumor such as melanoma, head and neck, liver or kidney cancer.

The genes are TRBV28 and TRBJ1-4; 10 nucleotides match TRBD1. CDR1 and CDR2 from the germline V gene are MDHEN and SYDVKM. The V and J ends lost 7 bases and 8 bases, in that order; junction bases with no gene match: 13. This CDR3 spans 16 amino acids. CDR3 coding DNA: TGTGCCAGCACCGACGGGACAGGGGTTGTCCGGGAAAAACTGTTTTTT. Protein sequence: CASTDGTGVVREKLFF.

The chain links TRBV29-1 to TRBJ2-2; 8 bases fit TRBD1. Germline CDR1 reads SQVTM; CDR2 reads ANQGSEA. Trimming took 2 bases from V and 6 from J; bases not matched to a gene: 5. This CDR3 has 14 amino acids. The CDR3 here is CSVELQGASGELFF. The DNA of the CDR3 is TGCAGCGTTGAACTCCAGGGGGCGTCCGGGGAGCTGTTTTTT.